The 5 T cell receptor beta chains below come from one sample, sequenced in a study of neurological immune-mediated disorders. TCRdb passed the 5' RACE reads through MiXCR, listing each CDR3 protein once. The data contain approximately 100,000 distinct CDR3 sequences, about 3.8% of them singletons. The sequenced material came from PBMCs. The receptor source for this set is a woman aged 18-29 years with multiple sclerosis.

Many counts were recorded for this clonotype. The V call is TRBV6-5, the J call TRBJ2-1; D unresolved. V was trimmed by 2 bases and J by 8 bases, leaving 4 bases between them. The CDR3 has 11 amino acids. Germline CDR1 and CDR2: MNHEY and SVGAGI. The CDR3 coding sequence is TGTGCCAGCAGTTACATAGATGAGCAGTTCTTC. It specifies CASSYIDEQFF.

This clonotype was counted at least ten times. The J gene is TRBJ1-1, the V gene TRBV5-5; no clear D gene. V was shortened by 0 bases and J by 5 bases, with 8 bases between the two germline ends. CDR1 is SGHKS and CDR2 is YYEKEE in the germline V gene (reference sequence). CDR3 length: 13 amino acids. Here the CDR3 DNA reads TGTGCCAGCAGCTTGGGGGCCCGGACTGAAGCTTTCTTT. Protein sequence: CASSLGARTEAFF.

The table lists this clonotype with many counts. The genes are TRBV7-9 and TRBJ1-2; TRBD1 is a possible D gene (5 bases). The length of the CDR3 is 12 residues. CDR1 is SEHNR and CDR2 is FQNEAQ in the germline V gene (reference sequence). V lost 6 bases and J lost 8, with 13 bases in between. CDR3 in DNA: TGTGCCAGCAGAGGGACGGTGCCAGGCTACACCTTC. This encodes CASRGTVPGYTF.

This clonotype was seen many times. The chain links TRBV15 to TRBJ1-1; D gene uncertain. The CDR3 runs 16 residues. V gave up 0 bases and J gave up 3 bases, with 14 bases separating them. Looked up from germline, CDR1 is LNHNV and CDR2 is YYDKDF (reference sequence). The CDR3 is CATSRDPGGGHTEAFF. The DNA of the CDR3 is TGTGCCACCAGCAGAGATCCTGGAGGAGGTCACACTGAAGCTTTCTTT.

This clonotype was counted many times. The J gene is TRBJ1-1, the V gene TRBV20-1; D is possibly TRBD1 (5 bases). Trimming shortened V by 2 bases and J by 5 bases, and 15 bases separated the two germline ends. Looked up from germline, CDR1 is DFQATT and CDR2 is SNEGSKA (reference sequence). There are 14 residues in the CDR3. CDR3 region: CSARSGQGGTEAFF. The DNA for the CDR3 is TGCAGTGCTAGATCCGGGCAGGGTGGGACTGAAGCTTTCTTT.